Below, one T cell receptor (beta chain) is given with its context. What it recognizes is unknown. Amplification of TCR beta used genomic DNA extracted from peripheral blood. The CDR3 spans 14 residues. Germline V gene lookup returns CDR1 MNHEY and CDR2 SVGAGI. V lost 0 bases to trimming and J lost 2 bases, with 8 bases between them. These data are taken from a study of T cell repertoires in aging, cancer and after chemotherapy. Notes on the study in general: Loss of evenness, beyond lost richness, contributed to age-related TCR diversity decline in cancer patients. In each cancer cohort, median generation probability increased across chemotherapy, suggesting thymic output rebounded.

A mixed TRB-A/B primer pool amplified rearranged TRB by multiplex touch-down PCR. TCRdb called the multiplex PCR reads again in MiXCR, with one record for every CDR3 protein. The sample holds about 770 distinct CDR3 sequences, roughly 86% seen once. V is TRBV6-5 and J is TRBJ2-7; no definite D call. This clonotype was sampled from a human donor with a solid tumor. The sequenced sample consisted of blood. The CDR3 DNA follows: TGTGCCAGCAGTTACTCCGGGCCCCCCTACGAGCAGTACTTC. Its translation: CASSYSGPPYEQYF.